This is a list of T cell receptor beta chains from one sample in a study of metastatic and nonmetastatic thyroid tumors. TCRdb called clones again from the PCR reads with MiXCR. In the table there are 24,000 or so clones, about 13% of which are singletons. Sequencing was performed on blood. The receptors come from a female donor with papillary thyroid cancer or a benign thyroid nodule (not recorded which). Some clones in this sample may be carry-over from other donors' samples. The CDR3 runs from the conserved cysteine through the conserved F or W. A D gene is named only where the DNA matches it firmly. Not every row has a clone size; where given, it reads once, few, many or a size class.

v_call,j_call,clone_size,d_call,cdr3_nt,cdr3_aa
TRBV10-2,TRBJ2-7,many,TRBD2,TGCGCCAGCAGCCCTAGCGGGAAGTCCTACGAGCAGTACTTC,CASSPSGKSYEQYF
TRBV18,TRBJ2-5,many,-,TGTGCCAGCTCAGTGCGCCAAGAGACCCAGTACTTC,CASSVRQETQYF
TRBV28,TRBJ2-3,medium-sized,-,TGTGCCAGCAGTTTCGACAGCACAGATACGCAGTATTTT,CASSFDSTDTQYF
TRBV19,TRBJ1-2,few,-,TGTGCCAGTAGTAACCGACAGCGGGGAGGCTACACCTTC,CASSNRQRGGYTF
TRBV5-4,TRBJ2-5,many,-,TGTGCCAGCAGCTACGGGGAGACCCAGTACTTC,CASSYGETQYF
TRBV20-1,TRBJ2-3,many,TRBD1,TGCAGTGCTGGGGGACAGAGCATCACAGATACGCAGTATTTT,CSAGGQSITDTQYF
TRBV27,TRBJ1-2,many,TRBD1,TGTGCCAGCTTAGGGACAGGGGGCGACTATGGCTACACCTTC,CASLGTGGDYGYTF
TRBV12-3/TRBV12-4,TRBJ2-5,-,TRBD1,TGTGCCAGCAGCCCCTCCGGGACAGCAAAAGAGACCCAGTACTTC,CASSPSGTAKETQYF
TRBV11-3,TRBJ2-7,many,-,TGTGCCAGCAGCCCCCGGGGGTACGAGCAGTACTTC,CASSPRGYEQYF
TRBV29-1,TRBJ1-2,many,TRBD1,TGCAGCGTTGAAGCCCCCCGAGCAGGGGGCATTCTCTATGGCTACACCTTC,CSVEAPRAGGILYGYTF
TRBV10-1,TRBJ2-7,many,TRBD2,TGCGCCAGCAGCGCCGGGACTAGCGGCTCCTACGAGCAGTACTTC,CASSAGTSGSYEQYF
TRBV6-4,TRBJ2-7,many,-,TGTGCCAGCAGTGACTGTTCGGGGGATACCTACGAGCAGTACTTC,CASSDCSGDTYEQYF
TRBV27,TRBJ1-2,-,TRBD1,TGTGCCAGCAGTTTAACAGGGGGCGCCTATGGCTACACCTTC,CASSLTGGAYGYTF
TRBV19,TRBJ1-4,many,-,TGTGCCAGTAGTATAGGTCGAGCTAGAAATGAAAAACTGTTTTTT,CASSIGRARNEKLFF
TRBV27,TRBJ2-1,many,TRBD2,TGTGCCAGCAGTTTGACACTAGCGGGAGAACCTCAACATAATAATGAGCAGTTCTTC,CASSLTLAGEPQHNNEQFF
TRBV6-1,TRBJ2-1,many,-,TGTGCCAGCATCGCCAGCGGGCCTTACAATGAGCAGTTCTTC,CASIASGPYNEQFF